The 19 T cell receptor beta chains listed next were all sequenced from one sample in a study of T cell repertoires in cytomegalovirus infection. The antigens these receptors bind are not known. A single record per CDR3 protein comes from TCRdb applying MiXCR to the reads. The table includes about 350,000 distinct CDR3 sequences, around a third detected once. The specimen was cultured PBMCs, collected from culture after CMV antigen stimulation. The receptors derive from a human donor in good health (CMV status not recorded). Some clones in this sample may be carry-over from other donors' samples.

This sequence joins TRBV14 and TRBJ2-3; possibly TRBD1 for D (6 bases). V was trimmed by 2 bases and J by 0 bases, leaving 15 bases between them. The CDR3 has 17 amino acids. Germline lookup yields CDR1 SGHDN and CDR2 FVKESK. CDR3 nucleotide sequence: TGTGCCAGCAGCCAACGGCCTCGGACAGAGAGCACAGATACGCAGTATTTT. Residues: CASSQRPRTESTDTQYF.

Written as DNA, the CDR3 is TGCATGGCCGAGGGGGCTGCCTACGAGCAGTACGTC. Translated, it gives CMAEGAAYEQYV. This chain uses TRBV29-1 with TRBJ2-7, with 7 bases identical to TRBD1. Germline V gene lookup returns CDR1 SQVTM and CDR2 ANQGSEA. CDR3 length: 12 amino acids.

This clonotype turned up a few times. The V call is TRBV28, the J call TRBJ2-7, with no clear D. Germline V gene sequence: CDR1 MDHEN, CDR2 SYDVKM. Between the trimmed V and J ends, which lost 7 bases and 4 bases, there was a span of 17 bases. The CDR3 covers 14 residues. The CDR3 reads CASTPTTGLYEQYF. The CDR3, as DNA: TGTGCCAGCACCCCAACAACGGGCCTTTACGAGCAGTACTTC.

This clonotype was recorded at least ten times. The V and J genes are TRBV7-2 and TRBJ1-2, with 7 positions matching TRBD1. Germline V gene data show CDR1 as SGHTA and CDR2 as FQGNSA. V lost 0 bases to trimming and J lost 5 bases; unmatched junction nucleotides: 6. This CDR3 contains 15 residues. CDR3 in amino acids: CASSLATTGRYGYTF. CDR3 sequence (DNA): TGTGCCAGCAGCTTAGCTACGACAGGGAGGTATGGCTACACCTTC.

The J gene is TRBJ2-7, the V gene TRBV6-2 or TRBV6-3; 7 positions agree with TRBD1. Germline V gene data show CDR1 as MNHEY and CDR2 as SVGEGT. The V and J ends lost 4 bases and 4 bases, in that order; junction bases with no gene match: 10. This CDR3 has 15 amino acids. The CDR3 here is CASSSLDRVSYEQYV. Here the CDR3 DNA reads TGTGCCAGCAGTTCCCTTGACAGGGTGAGTTACGAGCAGTACGTC.

A few counts support this clonotype. A junction end diverges from the germline sequence, so it may reflect a read error. The chain links TRBV7-2 to TRBJ2-2; 10 nucleotides align to TRBD2. From germline, CDR1 is SGHTA and CDR2 FQGNSA. The CDR3 is 14 residues long. The CDR3 bases are TGTGCCAGCAGCCTAGCGGGAGAATACGGGGAGCTGTTTTTT. This gives the protein CASSLAGEYGELFF.

This chain joins TRBV27 and TRBJ2-2; 8 nucleotides match TRBD1. The CDR3 loop spans 15 amino acids. Germline V gene data show CDR1 as MNHEY and CDR2 as SMNVEV (reference sequence). The CDR3 loop is CTSSRGQANTGELFF. The CDR3 DNA follows: TGTACCTCCAGCCGGGGACAGGCGAACACCGGGGAGCTGTTTTTT.

The gene calls are TRBV7-2 and TRBJ1-1; the D gene is possibly TRBD1 (6 bases). Germline V gene sequence: CDR1 SGHTA, CDR2 FQGNSA. V lost 2 bases and J lost 1, with 14 bases in between. CDR3 length: 16 amino acids. The CDR3, as DNA: TGTGCCAGCAGCTTATCTGGGGGCGTAGGGAACACTGAAGCTTTCTTT. It is translated as CASSLSGGVGNTEAFF. The full variable domain, its missing parts supplied by reference TRBV7-2 and TRBJ1-1, is GAGVSQSPSNKVTEKGKDVELRCDPISGHTALYWYRQSLGQGLEFLIYFQGNSAPDKSGLPSDRFSAERTGGSVSTLTIQRTQQEDSAVYLCASSLSGGVGNTEAFFGQGTRLTVV.

The rearrangement joins TRBV24-1 to TRBJ2-1; 10 bases are a match to TRBD2. The germline V gene has CDR1 KGHDR and CDR2 SFDVKD. The CDR3 has 17 residues. Losses at the gene ends were 1 base for V and 2 bases for J; bases not matched to a gene: 4. CDR3 residues: CATSDFQREGAYNEQFF. The CDR3 bases are TGTGCCACCAGTGATTTCCAGCGGGAGGGTGCCTACAATGAGCAGTTCTTC.

The chain combines TRBV2 with TRBJ1-3; the D is unclear. This CDR3 has 12 amino acids. Trimming left V 3 bases short and J 9 bases short, with 9 bases between. Germline loops: CDR1 SNHLY, CDR2 FYNNEI. This chain's CDR3 is CASSDQPATIYF. CDR3 sequence (DNA): TGTGCCAGCAGTGACCAGCCTGCCACCATATATTTT. Using reference TRBV2 and TRBJ1-3 for the parts outside the CDR3, the full variable domain is EPEVTQTPSHQVTQMGQEVILRCVPISNHLYFYWYRQILGQKVEFLVSFYNNEISEKSEIFDDQFSVERPDGSNFTLKIRSTKLEDSAMYFCASSDQPATIYFGEGSWLTVV.

This clonotype was seen a few times. The V and J genes are TRBV6-1 and TRBJ1-2; possibly TRBD1 for D (5 bases). The CDR3 totals 13 residues. V was pared by 4 bases and J by 4 bases, with 10 bases between. CDR1 MNHNS and CDR2 SASEGT come from the germline V gene. The CDR3 DNA follows: TGTGCCAGCAGTGCCGGGACGGGCTATGGCTACACCTTC. Its protein is CASSAGTGYGYTF.

This clonotype has more than one count but fewer than ten. The chain links TRBV20-1 to TRBJ1-4; D might be TRBD1 (5 bases). This CDR3 spans 17 amino acids. Trimming removed 0 bases from V and 8 bases from J, with 22 bases in between. The germline V gene encodes CDR1 DFQATT and CDR2 SNEGSKA (reference sequence). In DNA, the CDR3 is TGCAGTGCTAGAGACATTACGGGGGTCGGGGGAGGGGAAAAACTGTTTTTT. Encoded protein: CSARDITGVGGGEKLFF.

This clonotype was counted only a few times. The chain joins TRBV11-2 to TRBJ2-3, with D perhaps matching TRBD1 or TRBD2 (5 bases each). V lost 3 bases and J 5 bases, leaving 9 bases between the germline ends. The V gene's germline CDR1 is SGHAT and CDR2 FQNNGV. The CDR3 is made up of 13 amino acids. CDR3 loop: CASSLGPLDTQYF. CDR3 bases: TGTGCCAGCAGCTTGGGACCTCTAGATACGCAGTATTTT.

The chain uses TRBV12-3 or TRBV12-4 and TRBJ1-4, with D possibly matching TRBD1 (6 bases). V was trimmed by 3 bases and J by 6 bases, leaving 17 bases between them. CDR3 length equals 16 residues. In nucleotides, the CDR3 is TGTGCCAGCAGTTTTTTCTTTGGGGGGCAAGATGAAAAACTGTTTTTT. As protein: CASSFFFGGQDEKLFF.

This clonotype has just a few counts. This sequence joins TRBV7-2 and TRBJ2-7; TRBD1 matches 8 bases. The CDR3 has 15 amino acids. Germline CDR1 and CDR2: SGHTA and FQGNSA. Trimming removed 0 bases from V and 2 bases from J; junction bases left unmatched: 3. The DNA for the CDR3 is TGTGCCAGCAGCTTAGCGCAGGGGGCTACCTACGAGCAGTACTTC. Its protein is CASSLAQGATYEQYF.

V usage is TRBV5-6 and J usage is TRBJ2-7, with D tentatively TRBD2 (7 bases). V gave up 5 bases and J gave up 3 bases, with 15 bases separating them. CDR3 length: 14 residues. Germline V CDR1 and CDR2: SGHDT, YYEEEE. The CDR3 DNA follows: TGTGCCAGCAGATCAGCGGGACACATCTACGAGCAGTACGTC. Amino acid sequence: CASRSAGHIYEQYV.

The chain has TRBV4-1 and TRBJ2-7; D is unresolved. CDR3 length: 13 amino acids. Trimming took 1 base from V and 2 from J, leaving 6 bases between them. Germline CDR1 reads MGHRA; CDR2 reads YSYEKL. CDR3 region: CASSQAEAYEQYF. DNA of the CDR3: TGCGCCAGCAGCCAAGCTGAGGCCTACGAGCAGTACTTC.

This clonotype was seen at least ten times. The chain joins TRBV10-3 to TRBJ2-7, with 8 positions matching TRBD1. V dropped 11 bases and J dropped 3; count of bases not matched to a gene: 6. Germline V lookup: CDR1 ENHRY, CDR2 SYGVKD. CDR3 size: 12 residues. The CDR3 DNA is TGTGCCGAGCAAGGGACAGGCTACGAGCAGTACTTC. As protein: CAEQGTGYEQYF.

J is TRBJ2-5 and V is TRBV6-5; D gene unclear. The length of the CDR3 is 13 residues. Trimming cost V 7 bases and J 1 base, with 10 bases left between them. Germline V lookup: CDR1 MNHEY, CDR2 SVGAGI. CDR3 protein: CASIGDSQETQYF. The CDR3 bases are TGTGCCAGCATTGGGGATTCCCAAGAGACCCAGTACTTC.